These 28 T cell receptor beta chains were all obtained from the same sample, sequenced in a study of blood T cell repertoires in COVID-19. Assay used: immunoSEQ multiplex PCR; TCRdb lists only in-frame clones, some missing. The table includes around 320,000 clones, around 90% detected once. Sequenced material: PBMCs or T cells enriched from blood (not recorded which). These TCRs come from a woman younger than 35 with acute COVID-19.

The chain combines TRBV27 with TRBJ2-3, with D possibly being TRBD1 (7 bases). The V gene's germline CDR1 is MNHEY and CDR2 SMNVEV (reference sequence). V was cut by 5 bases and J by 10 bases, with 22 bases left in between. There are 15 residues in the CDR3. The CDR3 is CASSPGTAGAVAQYF. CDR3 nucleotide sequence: TGTGCCAGCAGTCCCGGGACAGCGGGTGCAGTGGCGCAGTATTTT.

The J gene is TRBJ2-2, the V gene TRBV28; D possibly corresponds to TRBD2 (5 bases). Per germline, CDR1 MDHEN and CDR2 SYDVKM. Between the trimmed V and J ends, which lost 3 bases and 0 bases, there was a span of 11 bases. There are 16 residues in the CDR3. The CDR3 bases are TGTGCCAGCAGTTTTAGACGGGGTTCGAACACCGGGGAGCTGTTTTTT. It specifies CASSFRRGSNTGELFF.

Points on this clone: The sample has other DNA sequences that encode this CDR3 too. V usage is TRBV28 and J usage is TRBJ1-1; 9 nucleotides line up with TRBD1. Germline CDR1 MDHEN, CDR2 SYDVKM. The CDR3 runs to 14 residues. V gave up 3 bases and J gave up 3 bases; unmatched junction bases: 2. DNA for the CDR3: TGTGCCAGCAGTTTGGGACAGGGTGACACTGAAGCTTTCTTT. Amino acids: CASSLGQGDTEAFF.

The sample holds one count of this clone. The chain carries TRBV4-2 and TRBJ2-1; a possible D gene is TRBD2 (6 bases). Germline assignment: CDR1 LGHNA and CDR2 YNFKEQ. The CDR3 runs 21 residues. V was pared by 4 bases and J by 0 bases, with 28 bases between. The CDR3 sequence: CASSPSGARDPGGSSYNEQFF. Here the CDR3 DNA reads TGTGCCAGCAGCCCCTCTGGGGCCCGGGACCCTGGGGGGAGCTCCTACAATGAGCAGTTCTTC.

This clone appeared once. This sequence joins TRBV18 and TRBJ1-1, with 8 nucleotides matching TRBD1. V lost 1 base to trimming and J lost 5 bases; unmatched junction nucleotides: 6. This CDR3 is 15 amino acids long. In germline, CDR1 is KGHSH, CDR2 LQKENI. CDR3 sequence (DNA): TGTGCCAGCTCACCACAAGAGACAGGGGAGACTGAAGCTTTCTTT. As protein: CASSPQETGETEAFF.

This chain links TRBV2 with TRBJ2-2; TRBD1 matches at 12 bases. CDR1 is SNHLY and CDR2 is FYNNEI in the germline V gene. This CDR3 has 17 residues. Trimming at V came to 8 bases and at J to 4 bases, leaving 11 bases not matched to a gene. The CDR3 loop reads CASSLGRDRGRTGELFF. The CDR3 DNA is TGTGCCAGCTCCCTGGGACGGGACAGGGGGCGCACCGGGGAGCTGTTTTTT.

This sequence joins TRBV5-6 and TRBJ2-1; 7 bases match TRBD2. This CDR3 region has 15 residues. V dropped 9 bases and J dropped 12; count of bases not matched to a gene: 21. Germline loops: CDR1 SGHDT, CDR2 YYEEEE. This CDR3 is CATRRLASGVSSQFF. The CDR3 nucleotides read TGTGCCACCCGGCGGTTGGCTAGCGGAGTTTCGTCGCAGTTCTTC.

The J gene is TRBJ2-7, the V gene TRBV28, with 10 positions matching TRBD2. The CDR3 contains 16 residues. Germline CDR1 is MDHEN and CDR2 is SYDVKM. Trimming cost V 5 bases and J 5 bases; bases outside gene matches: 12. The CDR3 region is CASSTPASGSFDEQYF. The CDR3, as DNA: TGTGCCAGCAGTACCCCGGCTAGCGGGAGTTTCGACGAGCAGTACTTC.

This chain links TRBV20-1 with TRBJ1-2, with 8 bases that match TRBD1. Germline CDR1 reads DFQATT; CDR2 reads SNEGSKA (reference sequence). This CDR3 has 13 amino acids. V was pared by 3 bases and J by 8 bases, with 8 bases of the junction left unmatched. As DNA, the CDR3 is TGCAGTGCTAGTCTGGACAGGGATTACGGCTACACCTTC. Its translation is CSASLDRDYGYTF.

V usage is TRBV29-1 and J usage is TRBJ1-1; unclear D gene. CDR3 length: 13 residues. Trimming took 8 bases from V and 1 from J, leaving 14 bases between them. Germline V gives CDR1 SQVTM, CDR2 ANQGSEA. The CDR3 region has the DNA TGCAGCACTGAAGGGTACAGGAACACTGAAGCTTTCTTT. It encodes CSTEGYRNTEAFF.

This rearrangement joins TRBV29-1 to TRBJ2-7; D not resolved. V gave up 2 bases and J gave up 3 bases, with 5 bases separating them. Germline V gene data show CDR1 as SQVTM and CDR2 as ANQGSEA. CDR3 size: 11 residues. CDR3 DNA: TGCAGCGTTGAAACTGGCTACGAGCAGTACTTC. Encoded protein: CSVETGYEQYF.

The CDR3 loop reads CASSLGASRTGKEETQYF. CDR3 nucleotide sequence: TGCGCCAGCAGCTTGGGGGCCTCAAGGACAGGGAAGGAAGAGACCCAGTACTTC. The rearrangement links TRBV5-1 to TRBJ2-5, with 8 bases fitting TRBD1. The trim removed 0 bases at V and 3 bases at J, leaving 13 bases unmatched. The CDR3 consists of 18 residues. Germline CDR1 SGHRS, CDR2 YFSETQ.

The CDR3 is CASSYSGGSSYNEQFF. The CDR3 DNA sequence: TGTGCCAGCAGCTACAGCGGGGGAAGCTCCTACAATGAGCAGTTCTTC. V is TRBV9 and J is TRBJ2-1; TRBD2 matches at 8 bases. The CDR3 spans 16 residues. The V gene's germline CDR1 is SGDLS and CDR2 YYNGEE. The V gene end was trimmed by 4 bases and the J gene end by 0 bases; junction bases not matched to a gene: 6. The whole variable domain, remainder taken from reference TRBV9 and TRBJ2-1, is DSGVTQTPKHLITATGQRVTLRCSPRSGDLSVYWYQQSLDQGLQFLIQYYNGEERAKGNILERFSAQQFPDLHSELNLSSLELGDSALYFCASSYSGGSSYNEQFFGPGTRLTVL.

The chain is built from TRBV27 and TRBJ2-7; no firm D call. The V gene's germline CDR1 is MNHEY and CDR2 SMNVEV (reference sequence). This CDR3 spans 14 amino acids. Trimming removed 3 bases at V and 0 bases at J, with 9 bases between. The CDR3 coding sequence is TGTGCCAGCAGTTTTAGTCCTAGCTCCTACGAGCAGTACTTC. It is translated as CASSFSPSSYEQYF.

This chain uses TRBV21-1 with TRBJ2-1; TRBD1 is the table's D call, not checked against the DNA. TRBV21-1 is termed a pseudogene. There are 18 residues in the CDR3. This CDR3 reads CASSKANSGTGFWNEQFF. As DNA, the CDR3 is TGTGCCAGCAGCAAAGCGAATTCCGGGACAGGTTTTTGGAATGAGCAGTTCTTC.

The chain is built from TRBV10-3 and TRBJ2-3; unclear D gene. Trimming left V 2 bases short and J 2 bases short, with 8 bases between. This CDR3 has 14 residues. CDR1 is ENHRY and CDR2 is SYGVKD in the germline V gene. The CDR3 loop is CAISETENTDTQYF. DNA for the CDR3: TGTGCCATCAGTGAGACAGAAAACACAGATACGCAGTATTTT.

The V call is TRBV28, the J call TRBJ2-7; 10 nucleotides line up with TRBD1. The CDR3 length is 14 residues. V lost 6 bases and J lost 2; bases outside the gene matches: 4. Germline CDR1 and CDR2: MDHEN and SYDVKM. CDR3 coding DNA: TGTGCCAGCAGACCTGGACAGGGGGCCTACGAGCAGTACTTC. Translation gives CASRPGQGAYEQYF.

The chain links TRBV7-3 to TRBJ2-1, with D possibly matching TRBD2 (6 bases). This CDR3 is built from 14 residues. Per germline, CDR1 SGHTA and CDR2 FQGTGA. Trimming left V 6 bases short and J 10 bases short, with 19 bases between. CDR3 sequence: CASSINGGAQEQFF. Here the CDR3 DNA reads TGTGCCAGCAGTATTAACGGCGGGGCGCAAGAGCAGTTCTTC.

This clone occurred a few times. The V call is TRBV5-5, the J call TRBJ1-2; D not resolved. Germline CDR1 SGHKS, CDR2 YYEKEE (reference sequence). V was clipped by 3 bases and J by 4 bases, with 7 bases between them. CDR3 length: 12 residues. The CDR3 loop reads CASSSGSYGYTF. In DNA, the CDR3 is TGTGCCAGCAGCTCGGGGTCCTATGGCTACACCTTC.

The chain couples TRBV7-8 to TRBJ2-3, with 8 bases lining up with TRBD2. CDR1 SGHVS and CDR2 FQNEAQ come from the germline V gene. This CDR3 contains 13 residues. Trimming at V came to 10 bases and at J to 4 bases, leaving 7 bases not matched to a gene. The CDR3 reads CATRPGRADTQYF. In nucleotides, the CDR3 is TGTGCCACCAGGCCCGGGAGGGCAGATACGCAGTATTTT.

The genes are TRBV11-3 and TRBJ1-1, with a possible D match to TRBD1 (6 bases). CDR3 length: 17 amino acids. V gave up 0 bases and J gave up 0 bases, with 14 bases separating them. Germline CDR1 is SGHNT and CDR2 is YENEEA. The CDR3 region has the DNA TGTGCCAGCAGCTTAGATCGTCTAGGACAGCTGAACACTGAAGCTTTCTTT. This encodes CASSLDRLGQLNTEAFF.

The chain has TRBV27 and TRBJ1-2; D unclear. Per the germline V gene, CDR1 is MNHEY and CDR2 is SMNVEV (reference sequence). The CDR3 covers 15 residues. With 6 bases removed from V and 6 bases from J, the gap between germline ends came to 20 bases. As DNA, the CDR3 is TGTGCCAGCAGCCCATACACATCCCCTTACGATGGCTACACCTTC. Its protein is CASSPYTSPYDGYTF.

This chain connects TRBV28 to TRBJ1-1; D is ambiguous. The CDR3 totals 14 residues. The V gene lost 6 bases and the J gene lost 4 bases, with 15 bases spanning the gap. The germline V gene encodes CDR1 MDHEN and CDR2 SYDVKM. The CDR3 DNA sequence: TGTGCCAGCAGGAAAGCGGGGTTGCCCACTGAAGCTTTCTTT. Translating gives CASRKAGLPTEAFF. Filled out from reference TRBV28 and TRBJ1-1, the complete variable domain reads DVKVTQSSRYLVKRTGEKVFLECVQDMDHENMFWYRQDPGLGLRLIYFSYDVKMKEKGDIPEGYSVSREKKERFSLILESASTNQTSMYLCASRKAGLPTEAFFGQGTRLTVV.

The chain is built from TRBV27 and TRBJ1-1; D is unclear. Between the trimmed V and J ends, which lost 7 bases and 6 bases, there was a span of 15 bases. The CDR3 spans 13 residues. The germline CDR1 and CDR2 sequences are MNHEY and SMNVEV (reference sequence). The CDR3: CASTSRGFAEAFF. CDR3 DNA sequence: TGTGCCAGCACCTCCCGAGGGTTCGCTGAAGCTTTCTTT.

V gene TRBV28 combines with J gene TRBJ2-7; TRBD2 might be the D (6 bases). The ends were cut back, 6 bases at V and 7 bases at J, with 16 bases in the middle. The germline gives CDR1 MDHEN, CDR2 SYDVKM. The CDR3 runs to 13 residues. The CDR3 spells CASSSGPLGEQYF. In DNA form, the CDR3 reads TGTGCCAGCAGCAGCGGGCCGCTGGGGGAGCAGTACTTC.

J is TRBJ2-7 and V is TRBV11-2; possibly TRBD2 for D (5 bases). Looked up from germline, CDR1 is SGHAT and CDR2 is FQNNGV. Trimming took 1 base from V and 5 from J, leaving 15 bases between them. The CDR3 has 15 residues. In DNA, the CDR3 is TGTGCCAGCAGCTTAGGAAGTAGTCCGCGGGACGAGCAGTACTTC. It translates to CASSLGSSPRDEQYF.

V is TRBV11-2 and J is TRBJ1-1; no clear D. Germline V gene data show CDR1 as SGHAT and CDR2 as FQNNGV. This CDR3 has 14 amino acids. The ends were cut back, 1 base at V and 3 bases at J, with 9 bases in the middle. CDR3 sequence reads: CASSLVGGDTEAFF. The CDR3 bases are TGTGCCAGCAGCTTAGTCGGCGGAGACACTGAAGCTTTCTTT.

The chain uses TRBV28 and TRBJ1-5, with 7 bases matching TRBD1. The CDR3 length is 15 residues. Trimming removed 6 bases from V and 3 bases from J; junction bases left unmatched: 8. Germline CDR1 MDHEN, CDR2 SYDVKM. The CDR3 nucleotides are TGTGCCAGCAGGCCACTAGACAGGGACAATCAGCCCCAGCATTTT. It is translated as CASRPLDRDNQPQHF.